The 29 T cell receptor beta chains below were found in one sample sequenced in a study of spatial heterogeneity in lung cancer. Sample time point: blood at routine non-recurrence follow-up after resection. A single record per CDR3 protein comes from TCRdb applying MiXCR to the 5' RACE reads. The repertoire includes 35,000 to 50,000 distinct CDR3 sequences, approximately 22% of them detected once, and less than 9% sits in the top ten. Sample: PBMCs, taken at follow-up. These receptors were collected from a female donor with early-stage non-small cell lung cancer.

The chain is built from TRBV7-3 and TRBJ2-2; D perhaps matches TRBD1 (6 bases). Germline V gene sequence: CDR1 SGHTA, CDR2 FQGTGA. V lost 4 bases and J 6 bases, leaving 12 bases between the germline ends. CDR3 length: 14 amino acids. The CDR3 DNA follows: TGTGCCAGCAGCTCCGGACAGTCCGCCGGGGAGCTGTTTTTT. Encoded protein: CASSSGQSAGELFF.

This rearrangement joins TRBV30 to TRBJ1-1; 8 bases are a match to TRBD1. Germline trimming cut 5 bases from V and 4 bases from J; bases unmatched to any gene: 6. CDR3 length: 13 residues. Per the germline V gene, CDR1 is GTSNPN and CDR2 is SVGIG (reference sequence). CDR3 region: CAWAWTGFTEAFF. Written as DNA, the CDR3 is TGTGCCTGGGCCTGGACAGGGTTCACTGAAGCTTTCTTT.

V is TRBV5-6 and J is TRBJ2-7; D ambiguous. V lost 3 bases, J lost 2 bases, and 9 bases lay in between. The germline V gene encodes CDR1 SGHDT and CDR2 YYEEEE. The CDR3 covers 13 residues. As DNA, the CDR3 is TGTGCCAGCAGCTCCACAGTACCCTACGAGCAGTACGTC. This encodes CASSSTVPYEQYV.

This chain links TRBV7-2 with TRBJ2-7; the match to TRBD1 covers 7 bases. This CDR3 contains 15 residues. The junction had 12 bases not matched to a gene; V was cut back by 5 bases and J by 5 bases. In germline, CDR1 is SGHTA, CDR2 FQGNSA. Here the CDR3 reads CASSRQTGNFHEQYV. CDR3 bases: TGTGCCAGCAGCAGACAGACAGGGAATTTCCACGAGCAGTACGTC.

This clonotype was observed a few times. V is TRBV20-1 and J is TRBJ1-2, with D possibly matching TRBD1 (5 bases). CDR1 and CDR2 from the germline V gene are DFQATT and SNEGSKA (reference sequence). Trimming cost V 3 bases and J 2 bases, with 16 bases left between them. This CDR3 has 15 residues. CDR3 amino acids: CSASPPGGMNYGYTF. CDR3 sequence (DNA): TGCAGTGCTAGCCCACCGGGGGGGATGAACTATGGCTACACCTTC.

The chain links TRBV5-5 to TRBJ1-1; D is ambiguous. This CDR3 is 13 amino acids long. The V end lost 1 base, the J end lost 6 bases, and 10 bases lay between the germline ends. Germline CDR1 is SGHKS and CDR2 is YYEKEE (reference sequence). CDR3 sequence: CASSLWESPEAFF. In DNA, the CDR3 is TGTGCCAGCAGCTTGTGGGAGTCGCCTGAAGCTTTCTTT.

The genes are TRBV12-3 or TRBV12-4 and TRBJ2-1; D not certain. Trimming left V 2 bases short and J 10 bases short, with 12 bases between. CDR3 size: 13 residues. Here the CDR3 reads CASSLSGFGEQFF. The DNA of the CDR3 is TGTGCCAGCAGTTTATCTGGGTTCGGGGAGCAGTTCTTC.

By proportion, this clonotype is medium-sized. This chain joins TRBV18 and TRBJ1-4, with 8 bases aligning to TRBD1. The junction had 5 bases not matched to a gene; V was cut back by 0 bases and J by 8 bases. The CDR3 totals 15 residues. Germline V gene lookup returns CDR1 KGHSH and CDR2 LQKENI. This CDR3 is CASSPPGQELEKLFF. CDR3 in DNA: TGTGCCAGCTCACCACCGGGACAGGAACTCGAAAAACTGTTTTTT.

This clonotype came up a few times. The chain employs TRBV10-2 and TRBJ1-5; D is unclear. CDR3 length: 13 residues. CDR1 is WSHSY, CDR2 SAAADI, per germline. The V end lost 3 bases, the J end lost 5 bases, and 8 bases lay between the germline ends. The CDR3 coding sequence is TGCGCCAGCAGTGAAAACACACATCAGCCCCAGCATTTT. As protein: CASSENTHQPQHF.

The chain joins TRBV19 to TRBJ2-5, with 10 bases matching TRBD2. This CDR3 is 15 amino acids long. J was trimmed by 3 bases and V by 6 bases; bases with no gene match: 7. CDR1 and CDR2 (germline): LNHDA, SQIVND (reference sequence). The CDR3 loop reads CASRASGSPKETQYF. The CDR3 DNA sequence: TGTGCCAGTAGAGCTAGCGGGAGTCCAAAAGAGACCCAGTACTTC. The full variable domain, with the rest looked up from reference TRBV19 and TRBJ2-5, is DGGITQSPKYLFRKEGQNVTLSCEQNLNHDAMYWYRQDPGQGLRLIYYSQIVNDFQKGDIAEGYSVSREKKESFPLTVTSAQKNPTAFYLCASRASGSPKETQYFGPGTRLLVL.

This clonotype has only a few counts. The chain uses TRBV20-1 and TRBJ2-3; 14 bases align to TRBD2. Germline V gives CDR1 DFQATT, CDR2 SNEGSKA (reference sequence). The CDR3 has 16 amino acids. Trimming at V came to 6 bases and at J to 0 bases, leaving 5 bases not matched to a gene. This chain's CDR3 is CSATGTSGGSTDTQYF. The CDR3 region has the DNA TGCAGTGCGACCGGGACTAGCGGGGGTAGCACAGATACGCAGTATTTT.

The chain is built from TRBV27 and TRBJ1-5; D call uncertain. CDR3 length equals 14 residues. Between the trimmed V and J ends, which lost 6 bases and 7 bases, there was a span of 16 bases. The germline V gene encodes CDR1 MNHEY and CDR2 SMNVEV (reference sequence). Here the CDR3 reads CASSWAGSEQPQHF. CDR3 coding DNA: TGTGCCAGCAGCTGGGCCGGTTCAGAACAGCCCCAGCATTTT.

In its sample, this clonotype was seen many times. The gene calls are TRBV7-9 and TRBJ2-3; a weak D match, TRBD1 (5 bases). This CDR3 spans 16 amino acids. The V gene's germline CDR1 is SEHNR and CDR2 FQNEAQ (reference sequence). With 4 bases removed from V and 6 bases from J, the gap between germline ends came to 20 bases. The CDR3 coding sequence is TGTGCCAGCAGCTATATGGAGATGGCAGGGTTCGATACGCAGTATTTT. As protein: CASSYMEMAGFDTQYF.

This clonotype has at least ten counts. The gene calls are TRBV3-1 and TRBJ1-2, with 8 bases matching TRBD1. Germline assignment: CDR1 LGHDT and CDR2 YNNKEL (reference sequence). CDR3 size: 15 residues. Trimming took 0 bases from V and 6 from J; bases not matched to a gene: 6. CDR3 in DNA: TGTGCCAGCAGCCAAGAGGCCCGGACAGGGAATGGCTACACCTTC. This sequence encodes CASSQEARTGNGYTF.

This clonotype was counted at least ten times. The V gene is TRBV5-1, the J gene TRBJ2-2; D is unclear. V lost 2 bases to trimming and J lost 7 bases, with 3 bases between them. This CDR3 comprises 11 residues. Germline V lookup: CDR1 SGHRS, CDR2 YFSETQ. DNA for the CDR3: TGCGCCAGCAGCTTAAGCGGGGAGCTGTTTTTT. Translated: CASSLSGELFF.

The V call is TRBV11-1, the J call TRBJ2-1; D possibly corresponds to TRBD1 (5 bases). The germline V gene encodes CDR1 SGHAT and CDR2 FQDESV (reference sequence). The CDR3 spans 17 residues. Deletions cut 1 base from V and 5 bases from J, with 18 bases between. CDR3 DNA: TGTGCCAGCAGCTTAGTAATGGGGCGCCGTACAAACAATGAGCAGTTCTTC. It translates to CASSLVMGRRTNNEQFF. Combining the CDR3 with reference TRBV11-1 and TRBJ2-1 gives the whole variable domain EAEVAQSPRYKITEKSQAVAFWCDPISGHATLYWYRQILGQGPELLVQFQDESVVDDSQLPKDRFSAERLKGVDSTLKIQPAELGDSAMYLCASSLVMGRRTNNEQFFGPGTRLTVL.

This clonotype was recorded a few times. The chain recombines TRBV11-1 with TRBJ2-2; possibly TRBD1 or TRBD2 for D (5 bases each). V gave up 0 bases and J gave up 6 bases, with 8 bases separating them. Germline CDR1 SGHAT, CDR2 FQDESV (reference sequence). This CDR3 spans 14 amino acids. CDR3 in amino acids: CASSLAGVAGELFF. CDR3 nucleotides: TGTGCCAGCAGCTTAGCGGGGGTCGCCGGGGAGCTGTTTTTT.

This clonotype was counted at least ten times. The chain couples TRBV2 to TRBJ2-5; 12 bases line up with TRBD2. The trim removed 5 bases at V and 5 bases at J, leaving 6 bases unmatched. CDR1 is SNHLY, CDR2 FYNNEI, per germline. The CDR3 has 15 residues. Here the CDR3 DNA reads TGTGCCAGCAGTCGACTAGCGGGGGAGGACGAGACCCAGTACTTC. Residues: CASSRLAGEDETQYF.

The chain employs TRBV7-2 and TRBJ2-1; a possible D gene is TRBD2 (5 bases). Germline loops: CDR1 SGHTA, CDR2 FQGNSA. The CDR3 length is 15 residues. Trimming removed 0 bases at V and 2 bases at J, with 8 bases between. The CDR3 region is CASSLAGVAYNEQFF. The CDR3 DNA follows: TGTGCCAGCAGCTTAGCGGGAGTCGCCTACAATGAGCAGTTCTTC.

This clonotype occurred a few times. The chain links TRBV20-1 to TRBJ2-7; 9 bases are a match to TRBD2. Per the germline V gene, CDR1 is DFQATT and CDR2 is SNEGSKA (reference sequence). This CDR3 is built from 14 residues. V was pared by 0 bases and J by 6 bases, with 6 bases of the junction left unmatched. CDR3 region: CSARDIAGALEQYF. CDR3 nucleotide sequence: TGCAGTGCTAGAGATATAGCGGGAGCCCTCGAGCAGTACTTC.

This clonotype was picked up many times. CDR3 protein: CASSFTPSYNEQFF. The CDR3 region has the DNA TGTGCCAGCAGCTTTACGCCCTCCTACAATGAGCAGTTCTTC. The chain recombines TRBV7-2 with TRBJ2-1; no reliable D call. V dropped 3 bases and J dropped 0 bases, with 6 bases sitting between them. The CDR3 extends over 14 amino acids. Germline CDR1 is SGHTA and CDR2 is FQGNSA. The variable domain in full, with the rest retrieved from reference TRBV7-2 and TRBJ2-1, is GAGVSQSPSNKVTEKGKDVELRCDPISGHTALYWYRQSLGQGLEFLIYFQGNSAPDKSGLPSDRFSAERTGGSVSTLTIQRTQQEDSAVYLCASSFTPSYNEQFFGPGTRLTVL.

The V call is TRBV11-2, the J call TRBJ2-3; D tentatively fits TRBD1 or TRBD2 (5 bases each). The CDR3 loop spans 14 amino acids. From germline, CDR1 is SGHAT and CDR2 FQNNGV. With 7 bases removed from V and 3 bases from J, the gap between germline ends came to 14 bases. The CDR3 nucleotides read TGTGCCAGCACCACCGAGGGACGTACAGATACGCAGTATTTT. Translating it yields CASTTEGRTDTQYF.

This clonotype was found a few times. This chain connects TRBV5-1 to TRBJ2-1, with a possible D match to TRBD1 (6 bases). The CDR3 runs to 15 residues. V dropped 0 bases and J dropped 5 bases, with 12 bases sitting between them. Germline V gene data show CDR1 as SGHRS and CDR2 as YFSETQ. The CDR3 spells CASSLGQGNHNEQFF. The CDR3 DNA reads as TGCGCCAGCAGCTTGGGGCAGGGGAACCACAATGAGCAGTTCTTC.

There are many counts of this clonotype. The CDR3 coding sequence is TGTGCCAGCAGCTTCAGGGGGCGGACTGAAGCTTTCTTT. Its protein is CASSFRGRTEAFF. The rearrangement joins TRBV11-2 to TRBJ1-1; TRBD1 agrees at 8 bases. The V and J ends lost 3 bases and 5 bases, in that order; junction bases with no gene match: 2. The CDR3 covers 13 residues. Germline CDR1 is SGHAT and CDR2 is FQNNGV.

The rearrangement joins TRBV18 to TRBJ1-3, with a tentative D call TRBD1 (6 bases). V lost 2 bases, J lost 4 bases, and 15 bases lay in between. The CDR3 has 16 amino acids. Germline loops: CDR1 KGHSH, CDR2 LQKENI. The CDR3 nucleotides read TGTGCCAGCTCACCATACGGACAGACCCGCGGAAACACCATATATTTT. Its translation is CASSPYGQTRGNTIYF.

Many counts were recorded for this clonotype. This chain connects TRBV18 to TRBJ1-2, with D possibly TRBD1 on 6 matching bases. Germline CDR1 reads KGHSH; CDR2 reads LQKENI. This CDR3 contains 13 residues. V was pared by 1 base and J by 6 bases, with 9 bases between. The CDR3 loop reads CASSPLDSDGYTF. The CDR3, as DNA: TGTGCCAGCTCACCACTGGACAGTGATGGCTACACCTTC. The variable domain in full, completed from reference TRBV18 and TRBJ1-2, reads NAGVMQNPRHLVRRRGQEARLRCSPMKGHSHVYWYRQLPEEGLKFMVYLQKENIIDESGMPKERFSAEFPKEGPSILRIQQVVRGDSAAYFCASSPLDSDGYTFGSGTRLTVV.

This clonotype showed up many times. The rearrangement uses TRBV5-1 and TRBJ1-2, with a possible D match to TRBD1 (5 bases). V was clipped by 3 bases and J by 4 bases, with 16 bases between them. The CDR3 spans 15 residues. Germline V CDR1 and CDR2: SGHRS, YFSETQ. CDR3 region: CASSSAPEQVYGYTF. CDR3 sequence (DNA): TGCGCCAGCAGCTCAGCCCCCGAACAGGTCTATGGCTACACCTTC.

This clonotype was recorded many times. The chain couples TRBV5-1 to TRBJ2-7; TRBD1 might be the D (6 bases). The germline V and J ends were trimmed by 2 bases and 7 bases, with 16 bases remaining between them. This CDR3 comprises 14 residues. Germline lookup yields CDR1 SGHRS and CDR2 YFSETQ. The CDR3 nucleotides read TGCGCCAGCAGCTTCGGGACATCCGGCTGGGAGCAGTACTTC. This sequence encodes CASSFGTSGWEQYF.

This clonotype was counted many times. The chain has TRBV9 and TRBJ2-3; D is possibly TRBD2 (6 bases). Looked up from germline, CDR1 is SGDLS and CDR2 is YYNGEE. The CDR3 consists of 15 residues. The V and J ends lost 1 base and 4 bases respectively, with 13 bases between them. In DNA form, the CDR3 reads TGTGCCAGCAGCGTACTGGCGGGAATCGCAGATACGCAGTATTTT. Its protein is CASSVLAGIADTQYF.